The 8 T cell receptor beta chains listed next were all sequenced from one sample in a study of spatial heterogeneity in lung cancer. Indicated time point: sample taken at primary tumor resection. TCRdb reanalysed the 5' RACE reads using MiXCR and keeps one entry per CDR3 protein. The sample has roughly 13,000 distinct CDR3 sequences, around 4% seen once. Sequenced material: PBMCs, taken at surgery. These receptors all come from a male donor with early-stage non-small cell lung cancer.

This clonotype was detected ten times or more. The genes are TRBV3-1 and TRBJ2-1; 13 bases match TRBD2. V trimming: 7 bases; J trimming: 7 bases; junction bases outside the gene matches: 7. CDR1 and CDR2 (germline): LGHDT, YNNKEL (reference sequence). The CDR3 has 15 amino acids. CDR3 DNA sequence: TGTGCCAGCACCTATGGACTAGCGGGAGTGAATGAGCAGTTCTTC. Translating it yields CASTYGLAGVNEQFF.

This clonotype was picked up many times. Here the CDR3 reads CASSSGTGLEKLFF. CDR3 in DNA: TGTGCCAGCAGTTCCGGGACAGGCCTTGAAAAACTGTTTTTT. V is TRBV28 and J is TRBJ1-4, with 8 positions matching TRBD1. CDR1 MDHEN and CDR2 SYDVKM come from the germline V gene. This CDR3 is 14 amino acids long. V gave up 4 bases and J gave up 7 bases; unmatched junction bases: 5.

The chain joins TRBV7-3 to TRBJ2-1; 12 bases align to TRBD2. The CDR3 sequence is 15 residues long. The V gene's germline CDR1 is SGHTA and CDR2 FQGTGA. V was pared by 6 bases and J by 4 bases, with 4 bases of the junction left unmatched. In DNA, the CDR3 is TGTGCCAGCAGTTCAGGACTAGCGGGGTACAATGAGCAGTTCTTC. This sequence encodes CASSSGLAGYNEQFF.

V and J are TRBV6-2 or TRBV6-3 and TRBJ2-2, with TRBD2 matching over 9 bases. V lost 6 bases, J lost 3 bases, and 8 bases stayed unmatched. CDR1 is MNHEY, CDR2 SVGEGT, per germline. The CDR3 runs to 16 residues. The CDR3 spells CASSPAGGSDTGELFF. CDR3 nucleotides: TGTGCCAGCAGCCCAGCGGGGGGTTCGGACACCGGGGAGCTGTTTTTT.

This clonotype appeared a few times. CDR3 loop: CSAPGRGSSNEQYF. CDR3 nucleotides: TGCAGTGCTCCTGGGAGGGGGAGTTCCAACGAGCAGTACTTC. This rearrangement joins TRBV20-1 to TRBJ2-7; possible D gene TRBD2, 7 bases. V was cut by 5 bases and J by 5 bases, with 19 bases left in between. Germline-derived CDR1 and CDR2 are DFQATT and SNEGSKA (reference sequence). CDR3 length equals 14 residues.

This clonotype was seen ten or more times. The rearrangement links TRBV10-3 to TRBJ2-1; 8 bases map to TRBD1. The CDR3 consists of 14 residues. The V gene's germline CDR1 is ENHRY and CDR2 SYGVKD. V was pared by 6 bases and J by 3 bases, with 4 bases of the junction left unmatched. CDR3 loop: CAISRDRNYNEQFF. CDR3 nucleotide sequence: TGTGCCATCAGCCGGGACAGGAACTACAATGAGCAGTTCTTC.

This clonotype was seen many times. The CDR3 spells CASSATGARDTQYF. The CDR3 nucleotides are TGTGCCAGCTCCGCGACAGGGGCTCGGGATACGCAGTATTTT. The chain couples TRBV18 to TRBJ2-3; 8 nucleotides agree with TRBD1. J was trimmed by 6 bases and V by 6 bases; bases with no gene match: 8. Germline loops: CDR1 KGHSH, CDR2 LQKENI. This CDR3 contains 14 residues.

The sample holds many counts of this clonotype. V and J are TRBV9 and TRBJ2-5, with 12 bases fitting TRBD2. In germline, CDR1 is SGDLS, CDR2 YYNGEE. This CDR3 has 15 residues. Trimming cost V 4 bases and J 3 bases; bases outside gene matches: 4. Here the CDR3 DNA reads TGTGCCAGCAGCCCTCGACTAGCGGGAGAAGAGACCCAGTACTTC. Amino acids: CASSPRLAGEETQYF.